These 13 T cell receptor beta chains share one sample of origin, sequenced in a study of Ad26.COV2.S vaccination and SARS-CoV-2 variants. Libraries were prepared by immunoSEQ multiplex PCR; TCRdb keeps only in-frame clonotypes and omits some of them. The table records over 450,000 clones, about nine tenths of them present only once. The treatment was: over 15 received Ad26.COV2.S at low or high dose, single or two shots; several received placebo; per-sample allocation not given. Samples came from day 63 after the first vaccine or placebo injection. The sample here was peripheral blood, taken in a trial of Ad26.COV2.S vaccine versus placebo. Source of these receptors: a person between 18 and 65 years old who received the Ad26.COV2.S COVID-19 vaccine or a placebo.

The rearrangement uses TRBV9 and TRBJ1-4; no reliable D call. Looked up from germline, CDR1 is SGDLS and CDR2 is YYNGEE. CDR3 length: 14 residues. V lost 4 bases and J lost 7, with 14 bases in between. The CDR3 protein is CASSPRRVGEKLFF. The DNA for the CDR3 is TGTGCCAGCAGCCCGCGAAGGGTTGGTGAAAAACTGTTTTTT.

V and J are TRBV4-2 and TRBJ2-1; TRBD2 matches at 9 bases. The CDR3 loop spans 18 amino acids. Germline CDR1 reads LGHNA; CDR2 reads YNFKEQ. V gave up 2 bases and J gave up 6 bases; unmatched junction bases: 14. The chain's CDR3 is CASSQFLSGTSNRNEQFF. CDR3 DNA sequence: TGTGCCAGCAGCCAATTTCTTTCCGGGACTAGCAATCGCAATGAGCAGTTCTTC.

The J gene is TRBJ2-1, the V gene TRBV11-3; 7 nucleotides align to TRBD2. V gave up 5 bases and J gave up 0 bases; unmatched junction bases: 4. The CDR3 is 15 amino acids. Per the germline V gene, CDR1 is SGHNT and CDR2 is YENEEA. The CDR3 DNA reads as TGTGCCAGCAGCCCAGCGGGGTACTCCTACAATGAGCAGTTCTTC. Its translation: CASSPAGYSYNEQFF.

The rearrangement links TRBV6-5 to TRBJ1-5, with D uncertain. V lost 10 bases to trimming and J lost 6 bases, with 19 bases between them. CDR1 MNHEY and CDR2 SVGAGI come from the germline V gene. The CDR3 runs 14 residues. CDR3 amino acids: CATIQGGSGQPQHF. The CDR3 nucleotides read TGTGCCACCATACAAGGTGGGTCTGGTCAGCCCCAGCATTTT.

The rearrangement links TRBV2 to TRBJ2-1; TRBD1 or TRBD2 may be the D gene (5 bases each). From germline, CDR1 is SNHLY and CDR2 FYNNEI. This CDR3 has 15 amino acids. V lost 6 bases and J lost 11, with 23 bases in between. This chain's CDR3 is CASRTVRDPSLKQFF. CDR3 nucleotides: TGTGCCAGCAGAACCGTCCGGGACCCTTCTCTAAAGCAGTTCTTC. Full variable domain (rest looked up from reference TRBV2 and TRBJ2-1): EPEVTQTPSHQVTQMGQEVILRCVPISNHLYFYWYRQILGQKVEFLVSFYNNEISEKSEIFDDQFSVERPDGSNFTLKIRSTKLEDSAMYFCASRTVRDPSLKQFFGPGTRLTVL.

This clone has just a few counts. This chain connects TRBV10-3 to TRBJ2-7; D is possibly TRBD2 (6 bases). In germline, CDR1 is ENHRY, CDR2 SYGVKD. V dropped 9 bases and J dropped 4 bases, with 19 bases sitting between them. CDR3 size: 14 residues. The CDR3 DNA follows: TGTGCCATACGGCCTGGGACGGGGGAATACGAGCAGTACTTC. This encodes CAIRPGTGEYEQYF.

This chain connects TRBV25-1 to TRBJ2-7, with 8 bases fitting TRBD1. CDR1 MGHDK and CDR2 SYGVNS come from the germline V gene. The CDR3 spans 15 residues. Unmatched junction bases numbered 8, after V lost 1 base and J lost 6 bases. The CDR3 sequence is CASSESQGATGEQYF. The CDR3 nucleotides read TGTGCCAGCAGTGAATCCCAGGGGGCGACGGGCGAGCAGTACTTC.

This chain links TRBV18 with TRBJ1-5; D is unclear. The germline gives CDR1 KGHSH, CDR2 LQKENI. This CDR3 region has 15 residues. Trimming shortened V by 2 bases and J by 1 base, and 9 bases separated the two germline ends. The CDR3 DNA is TGTGCCAGCTCACCATCGATCGGCAGCAATCAGCCCCAGCATTTT. This translates into CASSPSIGSNQPQHF.

About this clone itself: At the DNA level, this CDR3 is encoded by other sequences in the same sample as well. The chain recombines TRBV18 with TRBJ1-1, with D unresolved. CDR1 is KGHSH and CDR2 is LQKENI in the germline V gene. The CDR3 has 13 residues. V shed 3 bases and J shed 0 bases, with 5 bases lying between them. The CDR3 spells CASSPGMNTEAFF. CDR3 nucleotide sequence: TGTGCCAGCTCACCCGGGATGAACACTGAAGCTTTCTTT.

The chain has TRBV9 and TRBJ1-3; D ambiguous. The length of the CDR3 is 13 residues. The germline V gene has CDR1 SGDLS and CDR2 YYNGEE. Trimming left V 3 bases short and J 2 bases short, with 6 bases between. CDR3 residues: CASSAHPGNTIYF. The CDR3, as DNA: TGTGCCAGCAGCGCCCACCCTGGAAACACCATATATTTT.

The V gene is TRBV7-6, the J gene TRBJ2-3, with 8 bases aligning to TRBD2. The ends lost 5 bases at V and 6 bases at J; junction bases unmatched: 13. The CDR3 extends over 16 amino acids. Germline values: CDR1 SGHVS, CDR2 FNYEAQ. CDR3: CASSPRTGGVLDTQYF. The CDR3 DNA sequence: TGTGCCAGCAGCCCCAGGACGGGGGGGGTCCTCGATACGCAGTATTTT. The variable domain in full, completed from reference TRBV7-6 and TRBJ2-3, reads GAGVSQSPRYKVTKRGQDVALRCDPISGHVSLYWYRQALGQGPEFLTYFNYEAQQDKSGLPNDRFSAERPEGSISTLTIQRTEQRDSAMYRCASSPRTGGVLDTQYFGPGTRLTVL.

The chain is built from TRBV12-5 and TRBJ2-7; perhaps TRBD1 as D (5 bases). This CDR3 has 14 residues. The V end was cut by 4 bases, the J end by 3 bases, with 13 bases between. The germline gives CDR1 LGHNT, CDR2 FRNRAP. The CDR3, as DNA: TGTGCTAGTGGTTCTTCAGGGTACGGCTACGAGCAGTACTTC. Its translation: CASGSSGYGYEQYF.

Turning to this clone: No DNA is shown, since the ends of the CDR3 on it are uncertain; the CDR3 is the one TCRdb lists. This rearrangement joins TRBV27 to TRBJ1-2. The CDR3 extends over 14 residues, inclusive of both ends. CDR1 is MNHEY and CDR2 is SMNVEV in the germline V gene (reference sequence). CDR3 residues: CASSSSGGDYGYTF.